This entry describes one T cell receptor beta chain. No cognate antigen has been identified for it. Within one base of it there is no much larger clone, and no base qualities were kept. The record originates from a study of T cells after yellow fever vaccination (dated by TCRdb to the late 2010s). In terms of the full investigation: The SMART-Seq v4 Ultra Low Input RNA kit was used to prepare libraries from fractions with low cell numbers. Bulk PBMC replicates and cell subsets were isolated from blood drawn at multiple timepoints before and after both primary and secondary immunization. Two healthy male donors, one aged 18 to 29 and one aged 30 to 40 years, were included in the cohort. To follow T-cell clones before and after both primary and booster YFV17D yellow fever vaccination, bulk TCR alpha and beta repertoires underwent longitudinal sequencing. Overall study results and their limits: The study included only a couple of donors, which limits how far the findings can be generalized. Compared with the primary T-cell response, the secondary T-cell response was faster but weaker, reaching its peak on day 5 rather than on day 15. FACS-sorted repertoires could contain abundant contaminating clonotypes from the bulk population, so computational filtering was required. A small fraction of clonotypes showed up in both the CD4 and CD8 compartments, probably as a result of convergent recombination. Most clones expanded after primary vaccination (almost 98% of CD4 and approximately 90% of CD8) were re-detected after the booster, suggesting that broad memory maintenance occurred.

What this sample's treatment or condition label stands for: live attenuated yellow fever vaccine strain. PBMCs were isolated from peripheral blood using a standard Ficoll-Paque protocol. Dynabeads CD4 and CD8 positive selection kits were used to isolate the CD4 and CD8 T-cell fractions. TriZol was used to extract RNA from bulk PBMCs, CD4 and CD8 fractions, and dextramer-positive and dextramer-negative fractions. As encoded in the germline V gene, CDR1 is MNHEY while CDR2 is SVGAGI. The CDR3, cysteine through phenylalanine, is 16 amino acids long. Just CDR3 DNA is preserved here, 48 bases in frame from base 1. Clipping removes 0 bases from V and 1 base from J, with 5 as the unmatched junction base count. TCR cDNA was made using 5'RACE template switching, a step that added a universal primer site and unique molecular identifiers. cDNA synthesis was primed from both the TCR alpha and TCR beta constant segments. Libraries were amplified in two PCR steps, with sample barcodes and sequencing adapters added in the second step. Sequencing of the libraries was done on either Illumina HiSeq 2500 (2x100 bp) or NovaSeq (2x150 bp). Processing in the source paper ran as follows. Demultiplexing of reads and collapsing into UMI consensus sequences were performed with MIGEC, and V(D)J alignment was carried out with MiXCR. Vaccine-responding clonotypes were defined with edgeR using replicate PBMC samples, requiring FDR below 0.01 and a log2 fold change above 5 up to day 15. CD4 or CD8 identity was assigned to each bulk clonotype according to whether the clonotype was present at higher abundance in the sequenced CD4 repertoire or the sequenced CD8 repertoire. Clones were called with MiXCR by TCRdb after fastp trimmed the public reads at Q25, and only in-frame beta chains were retained. CDR3 protein sequences are deduplicated, and each keeps its most common genes and DNA. It is TCRdb's table, rather than the study itself, that gives the V and J calls and clone size. This sample lists roughly 62,000 distinct CDR3 sequences; 7.1% were detected once. Around 44% of the sample belongs to the ten largest clones.

The TCR comes from a man aged 18-30 years who received the YFV17D yellow fever vaccine. The sequence is built from TRBV6-5 and TRBJ1-1, with TRBD1 identical over 7 junction bases. The source material was CD8+ T cells sorted from PBMCs, sampled on the day of the first yellow fever vaccination. The CDR3 region reads CASSYSWDSPNTEAFF. The nucleotides read TGTGCCAGCAGTTACTCCTGGGACAGCCCGAACACTGAAGCTTTCTTT.